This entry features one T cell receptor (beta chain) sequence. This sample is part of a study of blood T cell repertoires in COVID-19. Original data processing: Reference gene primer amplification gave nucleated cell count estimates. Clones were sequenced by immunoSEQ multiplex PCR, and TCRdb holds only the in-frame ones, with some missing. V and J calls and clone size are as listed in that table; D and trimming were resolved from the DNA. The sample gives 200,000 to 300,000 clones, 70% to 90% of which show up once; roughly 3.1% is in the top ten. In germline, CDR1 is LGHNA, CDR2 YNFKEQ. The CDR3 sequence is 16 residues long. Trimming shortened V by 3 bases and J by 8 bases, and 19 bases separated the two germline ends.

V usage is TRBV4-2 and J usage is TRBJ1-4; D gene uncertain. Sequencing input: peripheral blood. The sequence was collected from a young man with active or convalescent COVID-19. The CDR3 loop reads CASSQALGGLKEKLFF. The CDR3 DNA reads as TGTGCCAGCAGCCAGGCTTTAGGAGGCTTAAAGGAAAAACTGTTTTTT.